This T cell receptor (beta chain) was found in a study of blood T cell repertoires in COVID-19. The overall study: COVID-19 samples, acute and convalescent, were from the United States, Italy and Spain. PBMCs, B-cell-depleted T cells, or T cells provided the cDNA or gDNA that made up the material.

The CDR3 has 15 residues. Germline-derived CDR1 and CDR2 are SGHRS and YFSETQ. V gave up 3 bases and J gave up 4 bases, with 13 bases separating them. In the source study's methods: Amplification with reference gene primers provided the estimates of nucleated cell counts. Assay: immunoSEQ multiplex PCR; the TCRdb copy retains only in-frame clones and omits some. Clone size and the V and J calls come from that table; the DNA yielded D and trimming. Of 160,000 or so clones in the sample, 80% to 90% were seen once. This chain uses TRBV5-1 with TRBJ1-4; D ambiguous. The sequencing input was peripheral blood. This TCR was sampled from an older woman who had recovered from COVID-19. The CDR3 region has the DNA TGCGCCAGCAGCTCTGCGTTGGGAGGTAATGAAAAACTGTTTTTT. Residues: CASSSALGGNEKLFF.